These 29 T cell receptor beta chains share one sample of origin, sequenced in a study of blood T cell repertoires in COVID-19. TCRdb keeps only in-frame clones here, not all; method: immunoSEQ multiplex PCR. The table records roughly 130,000 clones, over 65% of them present only once. Sequenced input: peripheral blood. These TCRs come from a woman aged 70-85 years with acute or convalescent COVID-19.

Only a few counts were recorded for this clone. V gene TRBV6-2 or TRBV6-3 combines with J gene TRBJ1-4, with D unresolved. This CDR3 region has 11 residues. CDR1 is MNHEY and CDR2 is SVGEGT in the germline V gene. Trimming left V 4 bases short and J 7 bases short, with 4 bases between. The CDR3 bases are TGTGCCAGCAGTTTGAGTGAAAAACTGTTTTTT. It specifies CASSLSEKLFF.

The chain employs TRBV27 and TRBJ2-7; D might be TRBD1 (5 bases). CDR1 MNHEY and CDR2 SMNVEV come from the germline V gene (reference sequence). The CDR3 consists of 14 residues. Trimming cost V 3 bases and J 4 bases, with 13 bases left between them. The chain's CDR3 is CASSFSGARYEQYF. CDR3 coding DNA: TGTGCCAGCAGTTTTTCTGGGGCGCGATACGAGCAGTACTTC.

This chain joins TRBV27 and TRBJ2-7, with 7 positions matching TRBD1. The CDR3 spans 14 residues. The ends lost 5 bases at V and 0 bases at J; junction bases unmatched: 4. Germline V gene data show CDR1 as MNHEY and CDR2 as SMNVEV (reference sequence). The CDR3 nucleotides are TGTGCCAGCAGTGACCGGGACAGCTCCTACGAGCAGTACTTC. Translated, it gives CASSDRDSSYEQYF.

The chain joins TRBV2 to TRBJ2-2; no firm D call. The germline V and J ends were trimmed by 1 base and 8 bases, with 11 bases remaining between them. The CDR3 totals 14 residues. Germline CDR1 reads SNHLY; CDR2 reads FYNNEI. In DNA, the CDR3 is TGTGCCAGCAGTGAAGGAGGATTTACAGGGGAGCTGTTTTTT. Its translation: CASSEGGFTGELFF.

This chain connects TRBV29-1 to TRBJ2-7; D not certain. Trimming took 5 bases from V and 3 from J, leaving 8 bases between them. Per germline, CDR1 SQVTM and CDR2 ANQGSEA. The CDR3 totals 11 residues. The CDR3 coding sequence is TGCAGCGTTCACTCGGGCTACGAGCAGTACTTC. Translation: CSVHSGYEQYF.

The chain has TRBV5-1 and TRBJ1-2, with D maybe TRBD1 (6 bases). The V and J ends lost 0 bases and 8 bases respectively, with 8 bases between them. The CDR3 contains 12 residues. Germline V gives CDR1 SGHRS, CDR2 YFSETQ. Here the CDR3 DNA reads TGCGCCAGCAGCTTGGACAGGGCAGGCTACACCTTC. As protein: CASSLDRAGYTF.

The V and J genes are TRBV5-4 and TRBJ1-1; D might be TRBD1 (6 bases). Trimming shortened V by 6 bases and J by 2 bases, and 11 bases separated the two germline ends. CDR1 and CDR2 from the germline V gene are SGHNT and YYREEE (reference sequence). CDR3 length: 13 residues. CDR3 residues: CASTTGRNTEAFF. The CDR3 nucleotides read TGTGCCAGCACCACAGGGCGAAACACTGAAGCTTTCTTT.

The CDR3 sequence is CASSVRDRGLGYTF. DNA of the CDR3: TGTGCCAGCAGCGTCCGGGACAGGGGTCTTGGCTACACCTTC. The V and J genes are TRBV9 and TRBJ1-2; 10 bases fit TRBD1. CDR1 and CDR2 (germline): SGDLS, YYNGEE. The trim removed 2 bases at V and 7 bases at J, leaving 5 bases unmatched. The CDR3 is 14 amino acids.

The V gene is TRBV30, the J gene TRBJ2-7; the match to TRBD1 covers 11 bases. This CDR3 has 15 residues. V shed 2 bases and J 3 bases; nucleotides not matched to a gene: 6. Germline V lookup: CDR1 GTSNPN, CDR2 SVGIG (reference sequence). CDR3 in DNA: TGTGCCTGGAGTTCATCCGGGACAGGGGGCTACGAGCAGTACTTC. It is translated as CAWSSSGTGGYEQYF. The full variable domain, in which reference TRBV30 and TRBJ2-7 provide the parts outside the CDR3, is SQTIHQWPATLVQPVGSPLSLECTVEGTSNPNLYWYRQAAGRGLQLLFYSVGIGQISSEVPQNLSASRPQDRQFILSSKKLLLSDSGFYLCAWSSSGTGGYEQYFGPGTRLTVT.

The CDR3 DNA sequence: TGTGCCTGGAGTGTAAGGGGGGGTAATTCACCCCTCCACTTT. It yields the protein CAWSVRGGNSPLHF. The chain uses TRBV30 and TRBJ1-6; D possibly corresponds to TRBD1 (6 bases). This CDR3 is built from 14 residues. Trimming removed 0 bases at V and 6 bases at J, with 9 bases between. The germline CDR1 and CDR2 sequences are GTSNPN and SVGIG (reference sequence).

The chain couples TRBV2 to TRBJ1-5; weak D call: TRBD1 (5 bases). This CDR3 contains 13 residues. V shed 7 bases and J shed 6 bases, with 13 bases lying between them. CDR1 SNHLY and CDR2 FYNNEI come from the germline V gene. This CDR3 is CASNNRWGQPQHF. In DNA, the CDR3 is TGTGCCAGCAACAACAGGTGGGGTCAGCCCCAGCATTTT.

The gene calls are TRBV10-2 and TRBJ2-1; TRBD2 matches at 9 bases. CDR3 length: 16 residues. Per the germline V gene, CDR1 is WSHSY and CDR2 is SAAADI. Unmatched junction bases numbered 13, after V lost 5 bases and J lost 8 bases. The CDR3 reads CASSQDLAGPVDEQFF. The DNA for the CDR3 is TGCGCCAGCAGTCAAGACCTAGCGGGGCCCGTGGATGAGCAGTTCTTC.

This sequence joins TRBV5-5 and TRBJ2-7, with 9 bases that match TRBD2. The J segment lost 2 bases and the V segment lost 4 bases, leaving 10 bases of the junction unmatched. The germline CDR1 and CDR2 sequences are SGHKS and YYEKEE (reference sequence). There are 16 residues in the CDR3. CDR3 nucleotides: TGTGCCAGCAGCCCATTACTTGGCGGGGGGGCCTACGAGCAGTACTTC. It translates to CASSPLLGGGAYEQYF.

The rearrangement uses TRBV4-1 and TRBJ2-5; TRBD2 agrees at 10 bases. The CDR3 runs 18 residues. V dropped 0 bases and J dropped 5; count of bases not matched to a gene: 12. Germline V CDR1 and CDR2: MGHRA, YSYEKL. In DNA, the CDR3 is TGCGCCAGCAGCCAAGAGAGAAGCGGGGGGGCCGTCGGCGAGACCCAGTACTTC. Translated, it gives CASSQERSGGAVGETQYF.

The chain carries TRBV5-1 and TRBJ2-5, with 8 bases matching TRBD2. Germline CDR1 reads SGHRS; CDR2 reads YFSETQ. V was clipped by 2 bases and J by 1 base; unmatched bases: 1. CDR3 length equals 14 residues. In nucleotides, the CDR3 is TGCGCCAGCAGCTTACTAGCGGCCCAAGAGACCCAGTACTTC. The encoded protein is CASSLLAAQETQYF.

This rearrangement joins TRBV24-1 to TRBJ2-2, with a weak D call TRBD2 (5 bases). The length of the CDR3 is 17 residues. Trimming pared 1 base from V and 5 bases from J, leaving 16 bases between. Germline V gene sequence: CDR1 KGHDR, CDR2 SFDVKD. In DNA, the CDR3 is TGTGCCACCAGTGATTTAACAACAGCCCCGGGGACCGGGGAGCTGTTTTTT. Amino acid sequence: CATSDLTTAPGTGELFF.

The V and J genes are TRBV24-1 and TRBJ1-2; TRBD1 matches 8 bases. The CDR3 extends over 14 amino acids. The J segment lost 8 bases and the V segment lost 3 bases, leaving 7 bases of the junction unmatched. CDR1 is KGHDR, CDR2 SFDVKD, per germline. CDR3 bases: TGTGCCACCAGTGATGTAAGGACAGGGTACGGCTACACCTTC. Protein: CATSDVRTGYGYTF.

The chain couples TRBV5-1 to TRBJ2-2, with TRBD2 matching over 14 bases. Germline CDR1 SGHRS, CDR2 YFSETQ. This CDR3 spans 18 amino acids. V dropped 4 bases and J dropped 4; count of bases not matched to a gene: 9. CDR3 protein: CASSTGLAGVYSTGELFF. For the CDR3, the DNA is TGCGCCAGCAGCACGGGACTAGCGGGGGTCTATAGCACCGGGGAGCTGTTTTTT. The full variable domain, rest sourced from reference TRBV5-1 and TRBJ2-2, is KAGVTQTPRYLIKTRGQQVTLSCSPISGHRSVSWYQQTPGQGLQFLFEYFSETQRNKGNFPGRFSGRQFSNSRSEMNVSTLELGDSALYLCASSTGLAGVYSTGELFFGEGSRLTVL.

The chain is built from TRBV3-1 (or the pseudogene TRBV3-2) and TRBJ2-1; no definite D call. Germline CDR1 reads LGHDT; CDR2 reads YNNKEL (reference sequence). The germline V and J ends were trimmed by 0 bases and 9 bases, with 6 bases remaining between them. There are 12 residues in the CDR3. This CDR3 is CASSQERSEQFF. CDR3 DNA: TGTGCCAGCAGCCAAGAGAGGAGTGAGCAGTTCTTC.

The rearrangement links TRBV5-3 to TRBJ2-2; TRBD2 is a possible D gene (6 bases). TRBV5-3 is labeled an ORF, and its function is uncertain. V was cut by 3 bases and J by 3 bases, with 15 bases left in between. The CDR3 contains 16 residues. For the CDR3, the DNA is TGTGCCAGAAGCTACCCATGGGCGGGATACACCGGGGAGCTGTTTTTT. Translated: CARSYPWAGYTGELFF.

The V call is TRBV10-2, the J call TRBJ1-6, with D hard to call. Deletions cut 7 bases from V and 8 bases from J, with 18 bases between. This CDR3 spans 15 amino acids. The germline CDR1 and CDR2 sequences are WSHSY and SAAADI. In DNA, the CDR3 is TGCGCCAGCACCTTGGGCCAAGCCAGGCATTCACCCCTCCACTTT. Protein product: CASTLGQARHSPLHF.

The rearrangement uses TRBV13 and TRBJ1-1; TRBD1 is a possible D gene (6 bases). V was cut by 5 bases and J by 0 bases, with 7 bases left in between. Germline V CDR1 and CDR2: PRHDT, FYEKMQ (reference sequence). The CDR3 length is 13 residues. As DNA, the CDR3 is TGTGCCAGCAGCCGGGACATGAACACTGAAGCTTTCTTT. It codes for CASSRDMNTEAFF.

This chain connects TRBV18 to TRBJ2-1, with TRBD1 as a possible D gene (7 bases). CDR3 length equals 15 residues. V was trimmed by 1 base and J by 6 bases, leaving 13 bases between them. Germline V gene lookup returns CDR1 KGHSH and CDR2 LQKENI. Here the CDR3 reads CASSPRRGLGNEQFF. In DNA, the CDR3 is TGTGCCAGCTCACCACGGAGGGGGCTGGGCAATGAGCAGTTCTTC.

The gene calls are TRBV3-1 (or the pseudogene TRBV3-2) and TRBJ2-5; 15 bases line up with TRBD2. The CDR3 sequence is 17 residues long. With 1 base clipped from V and 3 bases from J, the junction kept 3 bases outside the gene matches. Germline V CDR1 and CDR2: LGHDT, YNNKEL (reference sequence). CDR3 coding DNA: TGTGCCAGCAGCCAAGGGACTAGCGGGGGGGAAAAAGAGACCCAGTACTTC. Residues: CASSQGTSGGEKETQYF.

This chain links TRBV10-3 with TRBJ1-6, with D unclear. The CDR3 consists of 13 residues. Germline V CDR1 and CDR2: ENHRY, SYGVKD. Trimming took 8 bases from V and 7 from J, leaving 12 bases between them. The CDR3 protein is CAISGAWNSPLHF. CDR3 nucleotide sequence: TGTGCCATCTCGGGTGCCTGGAATTCACCCCTCCACTTT.

In its sample, this clone was seen once. The chain links TRBV2 to TRBJ1-4, with D tentatively TRBD1 (5 bases). V was pared by 2 bases and J by 5 bases, with 9 bases between. This CDR3 comprises 14 residues. Germline CDR1 SNHLY, CDR2 FYNNEI. Written as DNA, the CDR3 is TGTGCCAGCAGTGAATGGGGGAGGAATGAAAAACTGTTTTTT. It yields the protein CASSEWGRNEKLFF.

The V and J genes are TRBV15 and TRBJ1-2, with unresolved D. CDR1 and CDR2 (germline): LNHNV, YYDKDF (reference sequence). Between the trimmed V and J ends, which lost 1 base and 3 bases, there was a span of 12 bases. CDR3 length: 15 amino acids. CDR3 region: CATSRGGSQDYGYTF. The DNA of the CDR3 is TGTGCCACCAGCAGAGGTGGGAGCCAGGACTATGGCTACACCTTC.

This rearrangement joins TRBV2 to TRBJ2-4; D call uncertain. CDR3 size: 14 residues. V was trimmed by 3 bases and J by 6 bases, leaving 12 bases between them. The germline V gene encodes CDR1 SNHLY and CDR2 FYNNEI. The CDR3 region is CASSDPTGSNIQYF. In DNA form, the CDR3 reads TGTGCCAGCAGTGATCCGACGGGTTCAAACATTCAGTACTTC.

The chain recombines TRBV19 with TRBJ1-6; tentatively, D is TRBD1 (6 bases). This CDR3 is 12 amino acids long. The V gene's germline CDR1 is LNHDA and CDR2 SQIVND (reference sequence). Deletions cut 5 bases from V and 10 bases from J, with 9 bases between. CDR3 protein: CASSPGTSPLHF. The CDR3, as DNA: TGTGCCAGTAGTCCCGGGACATCACCCCTCCACTTT.